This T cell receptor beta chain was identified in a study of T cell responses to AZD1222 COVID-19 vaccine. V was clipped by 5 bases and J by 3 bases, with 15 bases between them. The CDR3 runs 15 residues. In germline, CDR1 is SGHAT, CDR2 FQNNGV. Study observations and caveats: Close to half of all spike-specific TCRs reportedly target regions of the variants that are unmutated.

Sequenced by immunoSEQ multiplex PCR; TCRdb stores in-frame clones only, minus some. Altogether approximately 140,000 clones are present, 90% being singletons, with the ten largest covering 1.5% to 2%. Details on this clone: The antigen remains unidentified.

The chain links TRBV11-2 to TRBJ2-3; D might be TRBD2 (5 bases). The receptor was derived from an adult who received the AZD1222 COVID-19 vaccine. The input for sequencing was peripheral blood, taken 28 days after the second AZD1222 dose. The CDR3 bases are TGTGCCAGCAGCCGCCGTTTTGGCGGGACAGATACGCAGTATTTT. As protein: CASSRRFGGTDTQYF.